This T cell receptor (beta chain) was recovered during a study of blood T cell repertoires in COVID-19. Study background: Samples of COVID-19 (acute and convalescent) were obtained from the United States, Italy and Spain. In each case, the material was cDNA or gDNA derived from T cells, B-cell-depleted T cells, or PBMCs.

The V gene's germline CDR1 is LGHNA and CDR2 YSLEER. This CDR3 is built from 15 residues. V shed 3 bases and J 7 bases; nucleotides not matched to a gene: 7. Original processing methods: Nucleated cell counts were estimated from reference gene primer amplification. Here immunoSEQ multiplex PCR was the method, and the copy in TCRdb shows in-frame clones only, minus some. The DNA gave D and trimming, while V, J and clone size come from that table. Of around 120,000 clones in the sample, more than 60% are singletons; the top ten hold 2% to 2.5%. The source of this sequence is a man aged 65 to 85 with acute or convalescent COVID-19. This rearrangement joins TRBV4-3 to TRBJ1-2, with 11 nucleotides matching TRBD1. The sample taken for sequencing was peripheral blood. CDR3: CASSQHRTGGFGYTF. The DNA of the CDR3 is TGCGCCAGCAGCCAGCATCGGACAGGGGGCTTTGGCTACACCTTC.